Sequencing of this T cell receptor beta chain was carried out in a study of T-cell reconstitution after alpha-beta-depleted transplantation in children. Turning to this clonotype: The antigen is undetermined.

Study-wide findings and caveats: At the one-year point after transplant, T-cell counts and TCRbeta diversity were found to come mostly from T cells that had been newly produced.

Unique molecular identifiers were incorporated into the prepared TCRbeta library. TCRdb redid the calling of the PCR reads with MiXCR, one entry per CDR3 protein. The table shows about 980,000 distinct CDR3 sequences, with under 30% occurring only once. Trimming took off 4 bases at V and 0 bases at J, with 13 bases between the two ends. CDR3 length: 15 residues. Germline V CDR1 and CDR2: SGHRS, YFSETQ. This sequence originates from a boy in the first two years of life who had a stem cell transplant for SCID, so the T cells may come from the graft donor. The material sequenced was PBMCs, mostly from graft donor cells, taken 360 days after TCRalphabeta/CD19-depleted stem cell transplant. The genes are TRBV5-1 and TRBJ1-1, with D perhaps matching TRBD1 (6 bases). In nucleotides, the CDR3 is TGCGCCAGCAGCGGTCACAGGGTGTTGAACACTGAAGCTTTCTTT. It translates to CASSGHRVLNTEAFF. Full variable domain (outside the CDR3, taken from reference TRBV5-1 and TRBJ1-1): KAGVTQTPRYLIKTRGQQVTLSCSPISGHRSVSWYQQTPGQGLQFLFEYFSETQRNKGNFPGRFSGRQFSNSRSEMNVSTLELGDSALYLCASSGHRVLNTEAFFGQGTRLTVV.